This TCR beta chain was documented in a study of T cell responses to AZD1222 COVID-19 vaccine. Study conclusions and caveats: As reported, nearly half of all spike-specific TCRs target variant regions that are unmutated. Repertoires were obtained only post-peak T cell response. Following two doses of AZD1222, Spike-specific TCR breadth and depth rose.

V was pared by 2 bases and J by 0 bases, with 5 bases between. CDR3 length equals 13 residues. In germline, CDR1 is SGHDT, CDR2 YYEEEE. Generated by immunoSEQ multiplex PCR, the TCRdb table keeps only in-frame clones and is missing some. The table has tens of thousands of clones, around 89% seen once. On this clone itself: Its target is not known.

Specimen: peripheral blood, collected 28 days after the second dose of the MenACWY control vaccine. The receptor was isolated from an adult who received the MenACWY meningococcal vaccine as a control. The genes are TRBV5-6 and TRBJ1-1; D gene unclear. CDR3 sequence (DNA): TGTGCCAGCAGCTTCTCCTTGAACACTGAAGCTTTCTTT. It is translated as CASSFSLNTEAFF.